The rows below give T cell receptor beta chains drawn from one sample of a study of control samples from healthy donors and cancer patients. Clones were read by immunoSEQ multiplex PCR, and TCRdb kept only the in-frame ones, dropping some. The table lists 45,000 or so clones, approximately 90% of them singletons. The sequenced sample consisted of PBMCs. These receptor sequences come from a woman aged 40 to 50 with head and neck cancer. CDR3s include the opening cysteine and the closing phenylalanine or tryptophan. The D gene is left open where the match is weak. Where a row states a size, it is once, few, many or the class of an expanded clone; other rows omit it.

size | J | D | V | CDR3 | DNA
- | TRBJ2-5 | - | TRBV9 | CASSPREETQYF | TGTGCCAGCAGCCCCAGGGAAGAGACCCAGTACTTC
- | TRBJ1-2 | TRBD1 | TRBV2 | CASIGQGAFYGYTF | TGTGCCAGCATTGGACAGGGGGCGTTCTATGGCTACACCTTC
- | TRBJ2-7 | TRBD1 | TRBV2 | CASRGQGLNEQYF | TGTGCCAGCAGGGGACAGGGGTTAAACGAGCAGTACTTC
- | TRBJ2-7 | - | TRBV18 | CASSRTLPADEQYF | TGTGCCAGCTCACGGACCCTCCCTGCGGACGAGCAGTACTTC
- | TRBJ2-1 | TRBD2 | TRBV6-4 | CASSVTSGGRDEQFF | TGTGCCAGCAGTGTTACTAGCGGGGGCCGCGATGAGCAGTTCTTC
- | TRBJ2-5 | - | TRBV5-4 | CASSQWGSQETQYF | TGTGCCAGCAGCCAGTGGGGTTCCCAAGAGACCCAGTACTTC
- | TRBJ2-3 | - | TRBV7-9 | CASSLAQAGSPGGDTQYF | TGTGCCAGCAGCTTAGCGCAGGCGGGATCCCCCGGGGGAGATACGCAGTATTTT
- | TRBJ2-1 | - | TRBV3-1/TRBV3-2 | CASSSRTLESSYNEQFF | TGTGCCAGCAGTTCCCGGACATTAGAGAGCTCCTACAATGAGCAGTTCTTC
- | TRBJ2-5 | - | TRBV27 | CASRGGNQETQYF | TGTGCCAGCCGGGGTGGAAACCAAGAGACCCAGTACTTC
- | TRBJ1-1 | - | TRBV25-1 | CASSDMNTEAFF | TGTGCCAGCAGTGACATGAACACTGAAGCTTTCTTT
- | TRBJ2-1 | - | TRBV6-5 | CASRPAGPTYNEQFF | TGTGCCAGCAGACCAGCGGGCCCAACCTACAATGAGCAGTTCTTC
- | TRBJ2-4 | - | TRBV19 | CASSPPKGKKAKNIQYF | TGTGCCAGTAGTCCCCCGAAGGGGAAGAAAGCCAAAAACATTCAGTACTTC
- | TRBJ2-7 | - | TRBV6-5 | CASSYWSGSYEQYF | TGTGCCAGCAGTTACTGGTCAGGTTCCTACGAGCAGTACTTC
- | TRBJ1-1 | - | TRBV29-1 | CSVDPGRQTEAFF | TGCAGCGTTGACCCAGGGCGTCAAACTGAAGCTTTCTTT
- | TRBJ1-1 | - | TRBV27 | CASSLWATMNTEAFF | TGTGCCAGCAGTTTATGGGCAACTATGAACACTGAAGCTTTCTTT
- | TRBJ2-1 | TRBD2 | TRBV7-6 | CASSVSGNEQFF | TGTGCCAGCAGCGTTAGCGGGAATGAGCAGTTCTTC
- | TRBJ2-3 | TRBD2 | TRBV5-4 | CASSPGGEGRDTQYF | TGTGCCAGCAGCCCCGGGGGGGAGGGCCGAGATACGCAGTATTTT
- | TRBJ2-2 | - | TRBV6-5 | CASSRGTTNTGELFF | TGTGCCAGCAGTCGGGGGACAACGAACACCGGGGAGCTGTTTTTT
- | TRBJ2-5 | - | TRBV9 | CASSVDPAGGQETQYF | TGTGCCAGCAGCGTAGACCCAGCGGGCGGCCAAGAGACCCAGTACTTC
once | TRBJ1-2 | TRBD1 | TRBV29-1 | CSVDGQGDYGYTF | TGCAGCGTTGATGGTCAGGGGGACTATGGCTACACCTTC
- | TRBJ2-5 | - | TRBV27 | CASSNDVGRIETQYF | TGTGCCAGCAGTAATGACGTGGGACGCATTGAGACCCAGTACTTC
- | TRBJ2-7 | TRBD2 | TRBV5-1 | CASRTSGDYYEQYF | TGCGCCAGCCGGACTAGCGGCGACTACTACGAGCAGTACTTC
- | TRBJ1-1 | TRBD1 | TRBV10-3 | CAISEGDRGYEAFF | TGTGCCATCAGTGAGGGGGACAGAGGGTACGAAGCTTTCTTT
- | TRBJ1-2 | - | TRBV14 | CASSRERQGYGYTF | TGTGCCAGCAGCCGGGAAAGGCAGGGCTATGGCTACACCTTC
- | TRBJ1-4 | TRBD1 | TRBV24-1 | CATSDSGTGGREKLFF | TGTGCCACCAGTGATTCCGGGACAGGGGGCCGCGAAAAACTGTTTTTT
- | TRBJ2-1 | - | TRBV4-2 | CASSTQLGTHNEQFF | TGTGCCAGCAGCACACAACTCGGGACCCACAATGAGCAGTTCTTC
- | TRBJ1-1 | - | TRBV29-1 | CSVDGGTEAFF | TGCAGCGTGGACGGGGGGACTGAAGCTTTCTTT
- | TRBJ1-1 | - | TRBV27 | CARGGDPGNTEAFF | TGTGCCAGGGGAGGGGACCCAGGGAACACTGAAGCTTTCTTT
- | TRBJ1-5 | - | TRBV2 | CASSEAGHPYQPQHF | TGTGCCAGCAGTGAAGCGGGACATCCGTATCAGCCCCAGCATTTT
- | TRBJ2-2 | TRBD1 | TRBV3-1/TRBV3-2 | CASSQEGQGYLGELFF | TGTGCCAGCAGCCAGGAAGGACAGGGGTATTTGGGGGAGCTGTTTTTT
- | TRBJ1-5 | - | TRBV6-5 | CASRGDTQGNQPQHF | TGTGCCAGCAGAGGGGACACCCAGGGCAATCAGCCCCAGCATTTT
- | TRBJ2-2 | - | TRBV11-1 | CASSLRLGPAGELFF | TGTGCCAGCAGCTTAAGACTAGGCCCAGCCGGGGAGCTGTTTTTT
once | TRBJ1-2 | TRBD1 | TRBV28 | CASIPTGRVDYGYTF | TGTGCCAGCATCCCGACAGGGAGAGTCGACTATGGCTACACCTTC
- | TRBJ1-2 | - | TRBV6-1 | CASSESPSDGYTF | TGTGCCAGCAGTGAAAGCCCTTCCGATGGCTACACCTTC
- | TRBJ1-1 | - | TRBV29-1 | CSVEDRGALGTEAFF | TGCAGCGTTGAAGATAGGGGGGCTTTGGGCACTGAAGCTTTCTTT
- | TRBJ1-3 | - | TRBV19 | CASSVLGGPGNTIYF | TGTGCCAGTAGTGTCCTGGGAGGACCTGGAAACACCATATATTTT
few | TRBJ2-7 | - | TRBV19 | CASSRDVSSYEQYF | TGTGCCAGTAGCAGGGACGTAAGCTCCTACGAGCAGTACTTC
- | TRBJ1-2 | - | TRBV5-4 | CASSLENEGGYGYTF | TGTGCCAGCAGCTTGGAAAATGAGGGGGGCTATGGCTACACCTTC
- | TRBJ2-2 | TRBD1 | TRBV6-2/TRBV6-3 | CASSRTGTGELFF | TGTGCCAGCAGTCGGACAGGGACCGGGGAGCTGTTTTTT
- | TRBJ2-5 | TRBD2 | TRBV3-1/TRBV3-2 | CASSQGSLAGEETQYF | TGTGCCAGCAGCCAAGGGTCATTAGCGGGAGAAGAGACCCAGTACTTC
- | TRBJ2-3 | TRBD2 | TRBV9 | CASSVGLAGGADTQYF | TGTGCCAGCAGCGTAGGTCTAGCGGGAGGCGCAGATACGCAGTATTTT
- | TRBJ2-5 | - | TRBV7-6 | CASSLTGPQETQYF | TGTGCCAGCAGCCTAACAGGGCCCCAAGAGACCCAGTACTTC
once | TRBJ2-7 | - | TRBV5-4 | CASSSPADSYEQYF | TGTGCCAGCAGCTCCCCGGCGGACTCCTACGAGCAGTACTTC
- | TRBJ1-4 | TRBD1 | TRBV6-6 | CASSSYDRGHEKLFF | TGTGCCAGCAGTTCCTACGACAGGGGACATGAAAAACTGTTTTTT
- | TRBJ2-5 | TRBD1 | TRBV7-7 | CASSLNGQGAGETQYF | TGTGCCAGCAGCTTAAACGGACAGGGGGCAGGGGAGACCCAGTACTTC